The present entry profiles one TCR beta chain with its context. There is no known antigen for this receptor. No much larger clone is present one base from it, and per-base qualities are unavailable. The sample originates from a study of blood T cell repertoires in COVID-19 (dated by TCRdb to 2018 to 2021). Study-wide context: Samples from collaborators originated in the United States, Italy and Spain and spanned both the acute and convalescent phases of COVID-19. The prospective study material was composed of cDNA or gDNA derived from T cells, B-cell-depleted T cells, or PBMCs. Deeply sampled blood TCRbeta repertoires from subjects exposed to, actively infected with, or recovered from COVID-19 were included in the dataset. A freely available public database, intended as a resource for researchers studying the immune response to SARS-CoV-2, is where the repertoires were released. The samples were drawn from the first 160 participants of the ongoing ImmuneRACE study and from about 1,200 subjects provided by 6 global collaborators. Sample metadata almost always included a de-identified subject ID, COVID-19 status, age in years and sex. Where available, HLA class I and class II types were taken from metadata supplied by the sample provider and were not determined by assay-based typing. Study-wide findings and limitations: How much clinical and demographic metadata was included differed by source and by participant, and the metadata was provided uncurated.

Compared with germline, V lacks 6 bases and J lacks 7 bases; bases without a gene match: 17. Spanning cysteine to phenylalanine, the CDR3 consists of 17 amino acids. CDR3 DNA only is kept here, 51 bases in frame from base 1. The germline V gene (reference sequence) gives CDR1 as LGHDT and CDR2 as YNNKEL. Enrolling through a virtual design, the prospective study's participants ranged in age from roughly 18 to 90 years and lived across more than 20 United States geographic areas. In the prospective study, cohorts were assigned on the basis of participant-reported clinical history obtained from a screening survey and a study questionnaire. Recovered participants in ImmuneRACE Cohort 3 were defined by two consecutive negative NP/OP PCR tests, clearance by a healthcare professional, or resolution of symptoms. Each participant in the prospective study had whole blood, serum and a nasopharyngeal or oropharyngeal swab collected by mobile phlebotomists. Participants in the prospective study had the option to provide additional blood draws and questionnaires over a roughly 2-month period. Before DNA extraction, blood samples from the prospective study were shipped at room temperature or frozen.

The immunoSEQ Assay, a bias-controlled multiplex PCR, was used to amplify TCRbeta CDR3 regions from genomic DNA. Regarding the original processing steps: Within the assay, amplification of reference gene primers was used to estimate how many nucleated cells each sample contained. To quantify the absolute abundance of each unique TCRbeta CDR3 rearrangement, sequence reads were collapsed and filtered. Productive Simpson clonality was computed per sample as the square root of Simpson's diversity index over productive rearrangements. This immuneACCESS table, as held by TCRdb, lists in-frame sequences with V and J called but not all clones. Of the missing ones, under half trace to an unresolved V gene in checked studies; the others have no known cause. D and trimming come from the DNA, and the V and J calls and clone size come from that table. Across this sample there are 100,000 to 150,000 clones, with 80% to 90% seen only once. About 2.5% of the sample is held by the ten biggest clonotypes.

This TCR came from a woman in her forties or fifties who had recovered from COVID-19. The chain is assembled from TRBV3-1 (or the pseudogene TRBV3-2) and TRBJ2-7; 11 bases in between match TRBD2. The specimen sequenced was PBMCs or T cells enriched from blood (not recorded which). CDR3 sequence: CASSEEELAGGPGEQYF. The DNA reads TGTGCCAGCAGTGAAGAGGAATTAGCGGGGGGGCCTGGTGAGCAGTACTTC.